These T cell receptor beta chains were read from a single sample in a study of spatial heterogeneity in lung cancer. TCRdb re-called the 5' RACE reads with MiXCR, one entry per CDR3 protein. The repertoire has roughly 60,000 distinct CDR3 sequences, less than 10% of them found once; the top ten carry roughly 16%. Source: PBMCs, taken at surgery. These receptors came from a female donor with early-stage non-small cell lung cancer. Each CDR3 is given with its conserved first and last residue. Each record gives: clone size, J gene, D gene, V gene, CDR3 protein, CDR3 DNA. A D gene is named only where the DNA matches it firmly. Clone size, where shown, is once, few, many, or a class for clones that have expanded.

>many|TRBJ2-2|TRBD1|TRBV6-4
CASSESYRGQAGELFF
TGTGCCAGCAGTGAATCCTACAGGGGGCAGGCCGGGGAGCTGTTTTTT
>many|TRBJ1-1|NA|TRBV18
CASLPGDTEAFF
TGTGCCAGCCTTCCAGGGGACACTGAAGCTTTCTTT
>many|TRBJ2-2|NA|TRBV10-3
CATRESTGELFF
TGTGCTACAAGGGAGAGCACCGGGGAGCTGTTTTTT
>NA|TRBJ1-5|NA|TRBV11-2
CASSLDRGGQPQHF
TGTGCCAGCAGCTTAGACCGGGGGGGTCAGCCCCAGCATTTT
>few|TRBJ1-5|NA|TRBV13
CASSRGNQPQHF
TGTGCCAGCAGCAGGGGCAATCAGCCCCAGCATTTT
>NA|TRBJ1-4|NA|TRBV20-1
CSARVNGPNEKLFF
TGCAGTGCTAGGGTCAATGGTCCTAATGAAAAACTGTTTTTT
>many|TRBJ2-2|TRBD1|TRBV11-2
CASSPGTGRTGGELFF
TGTGCCAGCAGCCCCGGGACAGGGAGAACGGGCGGGGAGCTGTTTTTT
>many|TRBJ2-5|NA|TRBV12-3/TRBV12-4
CASSLNSGETQYF
TGTGCCAGCAGTTTAAATTCCGGGGAGACCCAGTACTTC
>many|TRBJ2-2|NA|TRBV7-2
CASSLVGDYTGELFF
TGTGCCAGCAGCTTAGTGGGGGATTACACCGGGGAGCTGTTTTTT
>few|TRBJ1-6|NA|TRBV28
CASSRDGSLNNSPLHF
TGTGCCAGCAGTAGGGACGGATCTCTCAATAATTCACCCCTCCACTTT
>many|TRBJ1-3|NA|TRBV5-1
CASSLIDFSGNTIYF
TGCGCCAGCAGCTTGATAGACTTCTCTGGAAACACCATATATTTT
>NA|TRBJ2-2|NA|TRBV7-6
CASSRSGGTNTGELFF
TGTGCCAGCAGCCGTTCTGGAGGGACGAACACCGGGGAGCTGTTTTTT
>few|TRBJ1-4|NA|TRBV11-2
CASSLVGGNGEKLFF
TGTGCCAGCAGCTTAGTCGGGGGCAATGGTGAAAAACTGTTTTTT
>many|TRBJ2-4|TRBD1|TRBV11-2
CASSLQGVTNIQYF
TGTGCCAGCAGTTTGCAGGGGGTTACAAACATTCAGTACTTC
>NA|TRBJ2-7|NA|TRBV7-8
CASSLVSGDDYEQYF
TGTGCCAGCAGCTTAGTGTCCGGGGACGACTACGAGCAGTACTTC
>many|TRBJ2-7|NA|TRBV28
CASSFSGREQYF
TGTGCCAGCAGTTTTTCGGGGCGCGAGCAGTACTTC
>many|TRBJ1-1|TRBD1|TRBV28
CASSSGQGSYTEAFF
TGTGCCAGCAGTTCTGGACAGGGATCGTACACTGAAGCTTTCTTT
>NA|TRBJ1-1|NA|TRBV6-5
CASSYKGGDTEAFF
TGTGCCAGCAGCTACAAAGGGGGAGACACTGAAGCTTTCTTT
>many|TRBJ1-5|TRBD1|TRBV29-1
CSVEGTGGQPQHF
TGCAGCGTTGAGGGGACAGGGGGACAGCCCCAGCATTTT
>NA|TRBJ2-7|NA|TRBV9
CASSAGPAYEQYF
TGTGCCAGCAGTGCAGGGCCCGCCTACGAGCAGTACTTC
>few|TRBJ2-3|NA|TRBV18
CASSPWDSTDTQYF
TGTGCCAGCTCACCCTGGGACAGCACAGATACGCAGTATTTT
>few|TRBJ2-5|NA|TRBV20-1
CSFQSGQETQYF
TGCAGCTTTCAGAGCGGCCAAGAGACCCAGTACTTC
>NA|TRBJ1-1|NA|TRBV7-9
CASSRYTEAFF
TGTGCCAGCAGCCGGTACACTGAAGCTTTCTTT
>NA|TRBJ1-3|NA|TRBV15
CATSTDSGNTIYF
TGTGCCACCAGTACGGACTCTGGAAACACCATATATTTT
>few|TRBJ2-3|TRBD1|TRBV12-3/TRBV12-4
CASRSGQFGGTDTQYF
TGTGCCAGCAGGTCGGGACAGTTTGGGGGCACAGATACGCAGTATTTT
>NA|TRBJ1-6|NA|TRBV12-3/TRBV12-4
CASSNSDSGLPLHF
TGTGCCAGCAGTAATAGCGATTCGGGTTTACCCCTCCACTTT
>NA|TRBJ1-1|TRBD1|TRBV6-6
CASILGQGRTEAFF
TGTGCCAGCATCCTAGGACAGGGAAGGACTGAAGCTTTCTTT
>few|TRBJ2-1|TRBD1|TRBV6-5
CASSSRDRGDEQFF
TGTGCCAGCAGTTCCCGGGACAGGGGTGATGAGCAGTTCTTC
>many|TRBJ2-3|TRBD2|TRBV20-1
CSASSTAVGGGITDTQYF
TGCAGTGCTAGCTCCACCGCTGTTGGCGGGGGGATCACAGATACGCAGTATTTT
>few|TRBJ2-7|NA|TRBV18
CASSPDTSEQYF
TGTGCCAGCTCACCCGACACATCCGAGCAGTACTTC
>few|TRBJ2-3|NA|TRBV28
CASSFIWKRALRTDTQYF
TGTGCCAGCAGTTTCATCTGGAAGAGGGCCCTCCGCACAGATACGCAGTATTTT
>NA|TRBJ1-2|NA|TRBV29-1
CSVEAQAHYGYTF
TGCAGCGTTGAAGCCCAGGCCCACTATGGCTACACCTTC
>many|TRBJ1-1|NA|TRBV7-3
CASSFTAQNTEAFF
TGTGCCAGCAGCTTCACAGCCCAGAACACTGAAGCTTTCTTT
>few|TRBJ2-5|TRBD2|TRBV3-1
CASSQQRGPQETQYF
TGTGCCAGCAGCCAACAGCGGGGGCCTCAAGAGACCCAGTACTTC
>many|TRBJ1-1|TRBD1|TRBV27
CASSAPTGGVDTEAFF
TGTGCCAGCAGTGCCCCAACAGGGGGTGTAGACACTGAAGCTTTCTTT
>few|TRBJ1-5|NA|TRBV10-2
CASSESGSGLQPQHF
TGCGCCAGCAGTGAGTCCGGGTCAGGCCTTCAGCCCCAGCATTTT
>NA|TRBJ1-1|TRBD1|TRBV11-1
CASSELTGSNTEAFF
TGTGCCAGCAGCGAATTGACAGGGAGTAACACTGAAGCTTTCTTT
>NA|TRBJ1-4|NA|TRBV7-2
CASSYRGGGAEKLFF
TGTGCCAGCAGCTACCGCGGAGGGGGGGCGGAAAAACTGTTTTTT
>few|TRBJ2-6|NA|TRBV4-2
CASSQDSGNSGANVLTF
TGTGCCAGCAGCCAAGATTCGGGAAACTCTGGGGCCAACGTCCTGACTTTC
>many|TRBJ1-5|NA|TRBV5-1
CASSLESGEQPQHF
TGCGCCAGCAGCTTGGAATCAGGGGAACAGCCCCAGCATTTT
>many|TRBJ2-4|NA|TRBV20-1
CSARDRDRLSQYF
TGCAGTGCTAGAGATCGGGACCGCCTGTCTCAGTACTTC
>few|TRBJ2-3|TRBD2|TRBV27
CASSLSGGSTDTQYF
TGTGCCAGCAGTTTAAGCGGGGGAAGCACAGATACGCAGTATTTT
>NA|TRBJ2-7|NA|TRBV13
CASSRPTSGHYEQYF
TGTGCCAGCAGCCGACCCACGTCCGGGCACTACGAGCAGTACTTC
>NA|TRBJ2-7|NA|TRBV18
CASSPTGMNTEQYF
TGTGCCAGCTCCCCTACAGGGATGAATACCGAGCAGTACTTC
>NA|TRBJ2-3|NA|TRBV20-1
CSANPFGLTDTQYF
TGCAGTGCTAACCCTTTCGGCCTCACAGATACGCAGTATTTT
>few|TRBJ1-2|NA|TRBV12-3/TRBV12-4
CASSLGEYGYTF
TGTGCCAGCAGTTTAGGTGAATATGGCTACACCTTC
>many|TRBJ1-2|TRBD1|TRBV28
CASSSSGTDPGGYTF
TGTGCCAGCAGTTCCTCCGGGACAGACCCGGGAGGCTACACCTTC
>few|TRBJ2-1|TRBD1|TRBV5-6
CASSLGQVFSYNEQFF
TGTGCCAGCAGCTTAGGACAGGTTTTCTCCTACAATGAGCAGTTCTTC
>many|TRBJ1-2|TRBD1|TRBV20-1
CSAGQGASHYGYTF
TGCAGTGCCGGACAGGGAGCTTCCCACTATGGCTACACCTTC
>NA|TRBJ1-1|NA|TRBV27
CASSFSLRGGAEAFF
TGTGCCAGCAGTTTTAGCTTGCGCGGCGGGGCTGAAGCTTTCTTT
>few|TRBJ2-1|TRBD1|TRBV6-5
CASSPDRDSYNEQFF
TGTGCCAGCAGCCCGGACAGGGACTCCTACAATGAGCAGTTCTTC
>many|TRBJ2-3|TRBD2|TRBV6-5
CASSMSGGFSTDTQYF
TGTGCCAGCTCCATGAGCGGGGGGTTTAGCACAGATACGCAGTATTTT
>NA|TRBJ2-7|TRBD2|TRBV7-3
CASSLSPSGSHEQYF
TGTGCCAGCAGCTTATCGCCTAGCGGGAGCCACGAGCAGTACTTC
>NA|TRBJ2-1|NA|TRBV20-1
CSASLAPKAYNEQFF
TGCAGTGCTAGCCTAGCGCCCAAGGCTTACAATGAGCAGTTCTTC
>NA|TRBJ2-1|NA|TRBV7-2
CASSLEDFSYNEQFF
TGTGCCAGCAGCTTAGAAGACTTCTCCTACAATGAGCAGTTCTTC